This is a list of T cell receptor beta chains from one sample in a study of OX40 agonist ivuxolimab in advanced cancers. Generated by immunoSEQ multiplex PCR, the TCRdb table keeps only in-frame clones and is missing some. Among more than 55,000 clones listed, over 75% were seen once. Sequenced here: CD4+ or CD8+ T cells sorted from blood, sampled in a trial of the OX40 agonist ivuxolimab. These receptors originate from an adult with an advanced solid tumor such as melanoma, head and neck, liver or kidney cancer. CDR3s include the opening cysteine and the closing phenylalanine or tryptophan. A D gene is named only where the DNA matches it firmly. A row's size may be missing; if present it is once, few, many or a size class.

v_gene,j_gene,d_gene,len,abundance,CDR3aa,CDR3nt
TRBV18,TRBJ2-7,-,16,-,CASSPPAPQGLHEQYF,TGTGCCAGCTCACCACCGGCCCCGCAGGGTCTACACGAGCAGTACTTC
TRBV11-2,TRBJ2-3,TRBD2,15,once,CASSLASGRTDTQYF,TGTGCCAGCAGCTTAGCGAGCGGGAGGACAGATACGCAGTATTTT
TRBV7-8,TRBJ1-5,-,15,-,CASSLVGTGNQPQHF,TGTGCCAGCAGCTTAGTTGGTACAGGCAATCAGCCCCAGCATTTT
TRBV6-5,TRBJ2-5,TRBD2,14,-,CASRLSGGQETQYF,TGTGCCAGCAGACTCTCGGGGGGCCAAGAGACCCAGTACTTC
TRBV9,TRBJ2-2,-,14,-,CASSPGLNTGELFF,TGTGCCAGCAGCCCCGGGCTAAACACCGGGGAGCTGTTTTTT
TRBV10-1,TRBJ1-1,-,14,few,CASSELRRGEGAFF,TGCGCCAGCAGTGAGCTCCGAAGGGGGGAAGGAGCTTTCTTT
TRBV27,TRBJ2-7,-,14,-,CASSPGTAIYEQYF,TGTGCCAGCAGTCCTGGGACGGCGATCTACGAGCAGTACTTC
TRBV7-8,TRBJ2-2,TRBD2,18,-,CASSKLPTSGGAVGELFF,TGTGCCAGCAGCAAACTTCCGACTAGCGGGGGGGCCGTCGGGGAGCTGTTTTTT
TRBV5-1,TRBJ2-7,TRBD1,13,once,CASSLGQEDEQYF,TGCGCCAGCAGCCTCGGACAGGAGGACGAGCAGTACTTC
TRBV7-8,TRBJ2-7,-,16,-,CASSMRPRGPIHEQYF,TGTGCCAGCAGCATGCGACCGCGGGGACCTATCCACGAGCAGTACTTC
TRBV18,TRBJ2-6,TRBD1,19,few,CASSHLTGGRSSGANVLTF,TGTGCCAGCTCCCATCTCACAGGGGGCAGGAGCTCTGGGGCCAACGTCCTGACTTTC
TRBV10-2,TRBJ1-4,-,14,-,CASSELRGGEKLFF,TGCGCCAGCAGTGAGTTGAGAGGGGGAGAAAAACTGTTTTTT
TRBV7-6,TRBJ2-1,TRBD2,17,few,CASSSRTSGRAYNEQFF,TGTGCCAGCAGCTCCAGGACTAGCGGGAGAGCCTACAATGAGCAGTTCTTC
TRBV28,TRBJ1-4,-,13,-,CASSLGRDEKLFF,TGTGCCAGCAGTTTAGGCAGGGATGAAAAACTGTTTTTT
TRBV7-9,TRBJ2-2,-,14,-,CASSFAGSTGELFF,TGTGCCAGCAGCTTTGCGGGGAGCACCGGGGAGCTGTTTTTT
TRBV5-1,TRBJ2-5,TRBD1,16,-,CASSLDTRDRGETQYF,TGCGCCAGCAGCTTGGATACCCGGGACAGGGGAGAGACCCAGTACTTC
TRBV7-9,TRBJ1-2,-,15,-,CASSLGRGEGYGYTF,TGTGCCAGCAGCTTAGGGAGGGGCGAAGGCTATGGCTACACCTTC
TRBV28,TRBJ1-5,-,12,-,CASSLLNQPQHF,TGTGCCAGCAGCCTCCTTAATCAGCCCCAGCATTTT
TRBV2,TRBJ1-2,-,14,-,CASTGSSPFYGYTF,TGTGCCAGCACTGGGTCTAGTCCTTTCTATGGCTACACCTTC
TRBV10-2,TRBJ2-4,TRBD1,14,-,CASSEGGIANIQYF,TGCGCCAGCAGTGAAGGGGGCATAGCAAACATTCAGTACTTC
TRBV6-6,TRBJ1-5,-,14,-,CASSYGDLEGPQHF,TGTGCCAGCAGTTACGGCGACCTCGAGGGGCCCCAGCATTTT
TRBV7-2,TRBJ1-5,-,15,-,CASSLGRPSNQPQHF,TGTGCCAGCAGCTTAGGCCGACCAAGCAATCAGCCCCAGCATTTT
TRBV10-3,TRBJ2-2,-,12,-,CAISVGGGELFF,TGTGCCATCAGTGTTGGGGGCGGGGAGCTGTTTTTT
TRBV7-9,TRBJ2-2,-,17,-,CASSPSFWVSNTGELFF,TGTGCCAGCAGCCCCTCATTCTGGGTATCGAACACCGGGGAGCTGTTTTTT
TRBV7-2,TRBJ1-5,-,15,-,CASSEPGLFLQPQHF,TGTGCCAGCAGCGAACCGGGACTTTTTTTACAGCCCCAGCATTTT
TRBV11-2,TRBJ1-5,TRBD1,16,few,CASSPTTGAGNQPQHF,TGTGCCAGCAGCCCCACGACAGGGGCAGGCAATCAGCCCCAGCATTTT
TRBV27,TRBJ1-3,-,14,once,CASRPLGTGNTIYF,TGTGCCAGCAGGCCTTTGGGTACTGGAAACACCATATATTTT
TRBV5-1,TRBJ2-3,TRBD2,15,-,CASSPSGGYADTQYF,TGCGCCAGCAGCCCTAGCGGGGGCTATGCAGATACGCAGTATTTT
TRBV29-1,TRBJ2-7,TRBD1,14,-,CSVLGQGGAYEQYF,TGCAGCGTATTGGGACAGGGGGGCGCCTACGAGCAGTACTTC
TRBV5-1,TRBJ1-2,TRBD1,15,-,CASSLELGQGNGYTF,TGCGCCAGCAGCTTGGAGCTCGGACAGGGTAATGGCTACACCTTC
TRBV7-2,TRBJ2-7,TRBD2,15,-,CASSFYAGGSYEQYF,TGTGCCAGCAGCTTTTATGCGGGAGGTTCCTACGAGCAGTACTTC
TRBV4-1,TRBJ2-2,-,15,-,CASSQGGVDTGELFF,TGCGCCAGCAGCCAAGGGGGGGTTGACACCGGGGAGCTGTTTTTT
TRBV5-5,TRBJ2-7,-,15,-,CASSPASTAAYEQYF,TGTGCCAGCAGCCCCGCCTCGACAGCGGCCTACGAGCAGTACTTC
TRBV28,TRBJ1-3,-,14,once,CASSLTYPGNTIYF,TGTGCCAGCAGTTTGACATACCCTGGAAACACCATATATTTT
TRBV21-1,TRBJ2-7,-,14,-,CASSRDRSHYEQYF,TGTGCCAGTTCTAGGGACAGATCCCACTACGAGCAGTACTTC
TRBV5-8,TRBJ2-1,TRBD2,16,-,CASSWTSGISINEQFF,TGTGCCAGCAGCTGGACTAGCGGGATTTCAATCAATGAGCAGTTCTTC
TRBV15,TRBJ1-2,-,13,-,CATRPEGNYGYTF,TGTGCCACCCGCCCGGAGGGCAACTATGGCTACACCTTC
TRBV10-3,TRBJ2-3,-,12,few,CAISESGGGQYF,TGTGCCATCAGTGAGTCCGGGGGAGGGCAGTATTTT
TRBV5-1,TRBJ2-5,TRBD2,16,-,CASSGGTSGSWETQYF,TGCGCCAGCAGCGGGGGGACTAGCGGGAGTTGGGAGACCCAGTACTTC
TRBV28,TRBJ1-1,-,13,-,CASSLVRTQSAFF,TGTGCCAGCAGTTTAGTGAGGACCCAGAGTGCTTTCTTT
TRBV2,TRBJ2-5,-,12,-,CASGTVQETQYF,TGTGCCAGCGGGACGGTCCAAGAGACCCAGTACTTC
TRBV7-3,TRBJ2-3,TRBD1,16,-,CASSPWRTGAGGTQYF,TGTGCCAGCAGCCCCTGGCGGACAGGGGCAGGTGGTACGCAGTATTTT
TRBV7-9,TRBJ2-5,-,17,-,CASSLGQQGHAKETQYF,TGTGCCAGCAGCTTAGGTCAACAGGGTCACGCAAAAGAGACCCAGTACTTC
TRBV7-2,TRBJ2-5,TRBD1,16,-,CASSLVGTGGEETQYF,TGTGCCAGCAGCTTAGTAGGGACAGGGGGCGAGGAGACCCAGTACTTC
TRBV10-3,TRBJ1-1,-,13,-,CATGLGGNTEAFF,TGTGCCACAGGCCTCGGGGGGAACACTGAAGCTTTCTTT
TRBV10-2,TRBJ1-1,-,14,once,CASSPPNENTEAFF,TGCGCCAGCAGCCCCCCCAACGAGAACACTGAAGCTTTCTTT
TRBV2,TRBJ2-5,TRBD2,17,-,CASSPGTSGSRAETQYF,TGTGCCAGCAGTCCCGGGACTAGCGGGAGTAGGGCGGAGACCCAGTACTTC
TRBV5-4,TRBJ1-3,-,15,-,CASSQAHRAGNTIYF,TGTGCCAGCAGCCAAGCTCACAGGGCTGGAAACACCATATATTTT
TRBV5-1,TRBJ2-3,-,16,-,CASSLGRGTGTDTQYF,TGCGCCAGCAGCTTGGGACGAGGGACCGGCACAGATACGCAGTATTTT
TRBV7-2,TRBJ2-1,TRBD2,13,-,CASKRGGGSEQFF,TGTGCCAGCAAGCGGGGGGGCGGTTCTGAGCAGTTCTTC
TRBV19,TRBJ1-5,-,13,-,CASSPGPDQPQHF,TGTGCCAGTAGTCCTGGACCCGATCAGCCCCAGCATTTT
TRBV14,TRBJ1-1,-,13,-,CASSQVRWREAFF,TGTGCCAGCAGCCAAGTCAGGTGGAGGGAAGCTTTCTTT
TRBV14,TRBJ1-2,-,12,-,CASSQGNYGYTF,TGTGCCAGCAGCCAAGGGAACTATGGCTACACCTTC
TRBV7-9,TRBJ1-1,-,14,once,CASSLALGNTEAFF,TGTGCCAGCAGCTTAGCGTTGGGGAACACTGAAGCTTTCTTT
TRBV5-5,TRBJ2-5,-,13,-,CASSSRVLETQYF,TGTGCCAGCAGCTCCCGGGTTTTAGAGACCCAGTACTTC